The 30 T cell receptor beta chains presented below share a single source sample, sequenced in a study of cytomegalovirus exposure and HLA in healthy donors. PCR used 60 Vbeta primers and 13 Jbeta primers. Profiling relied on immunoSEQ multiplex PCR, and the TCRdb table lists in-frame clones only, not all of them. The sample lists tens of thousands of clones, approximately 74% seen once, with about 24% in the top ten. Sequenced sample: PBMCs. Receptors originate from a woman aged 25 to 39 in good health and CMV-seropositive.

The chain uses TRBV7-6 and TRBJ1-5, with 9 bases matching TRBD1. The germline CDR1 and CDR2 sequences are SGHVS and FNYEAQ. CDR3 length equals 14 residues. V dropped 3 bases and J dropped 6; count of bases not matched to a gene: 3. This CDR3 is CASSLDRGGQPQHF. The CDR3 DNA reads as TGTGCCAGCAGCTTGGACAGGGGCGGTCAGCCCCAGCATTTT.

This chain connects TRBV7-8 to TRBJ2-1; 12 nucleotides agree with TRBD2. Trimming at V came to 2 bases and at J to 7 bases, leaving 3 bases not matched to a gene. Germline CDR1 reads SGHVS; CDR2 reads FQNEAQ. This CDR3 is built from 15 residues. DNA of the CDR3: TGTGCCAGCAGCTTATCGACTAGCGGGAGTAATGAGCAGTTCTTC. Translating it yields CASSLSTSGSNEQFF.

The rearrangement links TRBV4-1 to TRBJ2-7, with 9 nucleotides matching TRBD1. The CDR3 is made up of 15 amino acids. CDR1 and CDR2 from the germline V gene are MGHRA and YSYEKL. J gave up 3 bases and V 9 bases, and 12 bases lay outside the gene matches. CDR3 sequence reads: CASNSPGQGIYEQYF. CDR3 in DNA: TGCGCCAGTAATTCCCCGGGACAGGGAATCTACGAGCAGTACTTC.

The rearrangement uses TRBV9 and TRBJ2-1; 7 nucleotides agree with TRBD2. J lost 8 bases, V lost 2 bases, and 10 bases had no gene match. The germline V gene has CDR1 SGDLS and CDR2 YYNGEE. The CDR3 runs to 15 residues. The chain's CDR3 is CASSVSGLGGDEQFF. The CDR3 DNA reads TGTGCCAGCAGCGTTAGCGGGCTCGGTGGGGATGAGCAGTTCTTC. Variable domain in full (rest from reference TRBV9 and TRBJ2-1): DSGVTQTPKHLITATGQRVTLRCSPRSGDLSVYWYQQSLDQGLQFLIQYYNGEERAKGNILERFSAQQFPDLHSELNLSSLELGDSALYFCASSVSGLGGDEQFFGPGTRLTVL.

The V gene is TRBV7-2, the J gene TRBJ1-1; 7 nucleotides agree with TRBD1. The CDR3 has 15 residues. V was clipped by 5 bases and J by 1 base; unmatched bases: 7. CDR1 is SGHTA, CDR2 FQGNSA, per germline. CDR3 residues: CASSLQGLRNTEAFF. The CDR3 DNA sequence: TGTGCCAGCAGCCTACAGGGGCTTAGGAACACTGAAGCTTTCTTT.

CDR3 DNA: TGCAGTCCGACAGGGAACTATGGCTACACCTTC. The encoded protein is CSPTGNYGYTF. The chain carries TRBV20-1 and TRBJ1-2, with 7 bases matching TRBD1. The ends lost 8 bases at V and 2 bases at J; junction bases unmatched: 2. CDR1 is DFQATT and CDR2 is SNEGSKA in the germline V gene (reference sequence). The CDR3 sequence is 11 residues long.

The chain uses TRBV2 and TRBJ1-1; 8 nucleotides line up with TRBD1. Unmatched junction bases numbered 9, after V lost 4 bases and J lost 8 bases. CDR1 and CDR2 from the germline V gene are SNHLY and FYNNEI. The CDR3 covers 14 residues. The CDR3 here is CASSAGTGAKEAFF. DNA for the CDR3: TGTGCCAGCAGTGCTGGGACAGGTGCAAAAGAAGCTTTCTTT.

This clone was counted once. J is TRBJ2-7 and V is TRBV6-1; TRBD1 agrees at 11 bases. Losses at the gene ends were 3 bases for V and 2 bases for J; bases not matched to a gene: 6. This CDR3 comprises 16 residues. Germline V gene data show CDR1 as MNHNS and CDR2 as SASEGT. The CDR3 region is CASSELWTGGTYEQYF. The CDR3, as DNA: TGTGCCAGCAGTGAGCTTTGGACAGGGGGCACCTACGAGCAGTACTTC.

This clone was seen a single time. The V gene is TRBV30, the J gene TRBJ1-1, with 7 bases aligning to TRBD1. CDR1 and CDR2 (germline): GTSNPN, SVGIG (reference sequence). V lost 4 bases and J lost 0; bases outside the gene matches: 2. This CDR3 spans 13 amino acids. This CDR3 reads CAWTQGMNTEAFF. The CDR3 coding sequence is TGTGCCTGGACACAGGGGATGAACACTGAAGCTTTCTTT.

The V and J genes are TRBV30 and TRBJ2-2; the D gene is possibly TRBD2 (6 bases). The CDR3 spans 15 residues. CDR1 is GTSNPN, CDR2 SVGIG, per germline (reference sequence). V lost 4 bases and J lost 5, with 17 bases in between. CDR3 nucleotide sequence: TGTGCCTGGAAACCCCCGGGGGTTTTGACCGGGGAGCTGTTTTTT. Residues: CAWKPPGVLTGELFF.

Here the CDR3 reads CASRYNEQFF. The DNA for the CDR3 is TGTGCCAGCCGCTACAATGAGCAGTTCTTC. This chain joins TRBV2 and TRBJ2-1, with no clear D. Germline CDR1 SNHLY, CDR2 FYNNEI. This CDR3 contains 10 residues. Trimming stripped 8 bases from V and 3 bases from J, with 2 bases between.

This clone appeared once. The chain joins TRBV4-1 to TRBJ2-2; no firm D call. Germline V gene lookup returns CDR1 MGHRA and CDR2 YSYEKL. V lost 2 bases to trimming and J lost 6 bases, with 19 bases between them. The CDR3 has 17 amino acids. CDR3 nucleotides: TGCGCCAGCAGCCAACTAGGTCAAAATGCCCGGTCCGGGGAGCTGTTTTTT. This translates into CASSQLGQNARSGELFF.

This chain connects TRBV29-1 to TRBJ1-2; 7 nucleotides match TRBD1. The CDR3 loop spans 11 amino acids. J lost 8 bases, V lost 7 bases, and 7 bases had no gene match. Looked up from germline, CDR1 is SQVTM and CDR2 is ANQGSEA. CDR3 nucleotides: TGCAGCGGGGACAGTTCTCAAGGCTACACCTTC. This codes for CSGDSSQGYTF.

The V gene is TRBV29-1, the J gene TRBJ2-1; 10 nucleotides align to TRBD1. The CDR3 totals 13 residues. Per the germline V gene, CDR1 is SQVTM and CDR2 is ANQGSEA. Trimming at V came to 6 bases and at J to 7 bases, leaving 6 bases not matched to a gene. The CDR3 sequence is CSVPGQGRNEQFF. CDR3 nucleotide sequence: TGCAGCGTCCCGGGACAGGGGCGGAATGAGCAGTTCTTC.

The V call is TRBV14, the J call TRBJ2-1, with a weak D call TRBD2 (6 bases). Germline assignment: CDR1 SGHDN and CDR2 FVKESK. This CDR3 contains 15 residues. Trimming shortened V by 4 bases and J by 0 bases, and 10 bases separated the two germline ends. CDR3 bases: TGTGCCAGCAGCCCCGGGGGTAGCTCCTACAATGAGCAGTTCTTC. It specifies CASSPGGSSYNEQFF.

This clone turned up a few times. This rearrangement joins TRBV28 to TRBJ2-7; D perhaps matches TRBD1 (6 bases). CDR1 MDHEN and CDR2 SYDVKM come from the germline V gene. V was trimmed by 4 bases and J by 2 bases, leaving 12 bases between them. This CDR3 is 14 amino acids long. The CDR3 protein is CASSSGDLTYEQYF. In DNA, the CDR3 is TGTGCCAGCAGTTCAGGGGATCTAACCTACGAGCAGTACTTC.

V usage is TRBV9 and J usage is TRBJ2-3, with TRBD2 as a possible D gene (5 bases). Germline V gives CDR1 SGDLS, CDR2 YYNGEE. This CDR3 contains 13 residues. The ends were cut back, 0 bases at V and 7 bases at J, with 9 bases in the middle. The CDR3 here is CASSVDEGYTQYF. The CDR3, as DNA: TGTGCCAGCAGCGTAGATGAGGGATATACGCAGTATTTT.

V is TRBV7-7 and J is TRBJ2-5, with D tentatively TRBD2 (6 bases). V was shortened by 5 bases and J by 3 bases, with 13 bases between the two germline ends. This CDR3 spans 14 amino acids. CDR1 is SSHAT and CDR2 is FNYEAQ in the germline V gene (reference sequence). In DNA, the CDR3 is TGTGCCAGCAGCCCGGGACTTTGGAAAGAGACCCAGTACTTC. Translating gives CASSPGLWKETQYF. The whole variable domain, remainder taken from reference TRBV7-7 and TRBJ2-5, is GAGVSQSPRYKVTKRGQDVTLRCDPISSHATLYWYQQALGQGPEFLTYFNYEAQPDKSGLPSDRFSAERPEGSISTLTIQRTEQRDSAMYRCASSPGLWKETQYFGPGTRLLVL.

In its sample, this clone was seen once. The chain has TRBV5-3 and TRBJ2-7, with D tentatively TRBD1 (6 bases). TRBV5-3 is an ORF for which the function is uncertain. The CDR3 is 10 residues long. Between the trimmed V and J ends, which lost 6 bases and 6 bases, there was a span of 7 bases. The CDR3 reads CARKDSEQYF. CDR3 coding DNA: TGTGCCAGAAAGGACAGCGAGCAGTACTTC.

V and J are TRBV28 and TRBJ2-7, with D maybe TRBD1 (6 bases). Germline V CDR1 and CDR2: MDHEN, SYDVKM. The length of the CDR3 is 14 residues. V shed 3 bases and J shed 3 bases, with 12 bases lying between them. In DNA form, the CDR3 reads TGTGCCAGCAGTTTCCATATAGGGGGCTACGAGCAGTACTTC. Amino acids: CASSFHIGGYEQYF.

J is TRBJ2-6 and V is TRBV28; 9 bases are a match to TRBD1. Germline values: CDR1 MDHEN, CDR2 SYDVKM. CDR3 length: 15 amino acids. Trimming took 10 bases from V and 0 from J; bases not matched to a gene: 4. The CDR3 coding sequence is TGTGCCATCAGACAGGGGGGCTCTGGGGCCAACGTCCTGACTTTC. This encodes CAIRQGGSGANVLTF.

V usage is TRBV5-1 and J usage is TRBJ2-5; unclear D gene. The V end lost 0 bases, the J end lost 5 bases, and 14 bases lay between the germline ends. Germline loops: CDR1 SGHRS, CDR2 YFSETQ. The CDR3 is 15 residues long. CDR3 sequence reads: CASSLAGGDGETQYF. CDR3 coding DNA: TGCGCCAGCAGCTTGGCCGGTGGAGACGGGGAGACCCAGTACTTC.

The chain couples TRBV6-5 to TRBJ2-3, with 10 bases identical to TRBD2. J was trimmed by 6 bases and V by 11 bases; bases with no gene match: 14. The CDR3 loop spans 15 amino acids. CDR1 is MNHEY, CDR2 SVGAGI, per germline. The CDR3 nucleotides read TGTGCCGCCTCGCCTCTAGCGGGAGACGGTGATACGCAGTATTTT. It encodes CAASPLAGDGDTQYF.

The V gene is TRBV13, the J gene TRBJ1-4, with 10 bases matching TRBD1. The germline V gene has CDR1 PRHDT and CDR2 FYEKMQ (reference sequence). This CDR3 is built from 15 residues. Trimming removed 5 bases from V and 6 bases from J; junction bases left unmatched: 6. The CDR3, as DNA: TGTGCCAGCAGCCCCTCCGGGACAGGGGATGAAAAACTGTTTTTT. Protein product: CASSPSGTGDEKLFF.

The chain recombines TRBV29-1 with TRBJ1-2; D possibly corresponds to TRBD1 (6 bases). The V gene lost 6 bases and the J gene lost 6 bases, with 14 bases spanning the gap. CDR1 is SQVTM and CDR2 is ANQGSEA in the germline V gene. This CDR3 is 12 amino acids long. The CDR3 region is CSVGGGGDGYTF. The CDR3 coding sequence is TGCAGCGTGGGAGGGGGGGGCGATGGCTACACCTTC.

The chain couples TRBV25-1 to TRBJ2-6; 11 positions agree with TRBD1. CDR1 MGHDK and CDR2 SYGVNS come from the germline V gene. The ends lost 8 bases at V and 3 bases at J; junction bases unmatched: 6. This CDR3 spans 16 amino acids. CDR3 amino acids: CASGGTGGGGANVLTF. CDR3 DNA sequence: TGTGCCAGCGGTGGGACAGGGGGAGGTGGGGCCAACGTCCTGACTTTC.

This chain connects TRBV6-1 to TRBJ2-7, with 7 bases that match TRBD1. V trimming: 11 bases; J trimming: 6 bases; junction bases outside the gene matches: 10. This CDR3 region has 12 residues. Germline lookup yields CDR1 MNHNS and CDR2 SASEGT. CDR3 nucleotide sequence: TGTGCCGGAGACAGGGCAGGAGGCGAGCAGTACTTC. Its translation: CAGDRAGGEQYF.

The V call is TRBV6-1, the J call TRBJ2-7; weak D call: TRBD1 (6 bases). V lost 6 bases to trimming and J lost 7 bases, with 19 bases between them. Germline loops: CDR1 MNHNS, CDR2 SASEGT. The length of the CDR3 is 14 residues. CDR3 region: CASSGTQFPSEQYF. CDR3 sequence (DNA): TGTGCCAGCAGCGGGACACAGTTTCCTAGTGAGCAGTACTTC.

This sequence joins TRBV28 and TRBJ2-7; D gene ambiguous. The length of the CDR3 is 15 residues. Per germline, CDR1 MDHEN and CDR2 SYDVKM. Deletions cut 5 bases from V and 0 bases from J, with 14 bases between. CDR3 coding DNA: TGTGCCAGCAGTCCCAACCGCCTACTCTCCTACGAGCAGTACTTC. As protein: CASSPNRLLSYEQYF.

The J gene is TRBJ1-1, the V gene TRBV7-9; D is perhaps TRBD1 (6 bases). CDR1 and CDR2 (germline): SEHNR, FQNEAQ (reference sequence). CDR3 length equals 13 residues. V was shortened by 5 bases and J by 1 base, with 8 bases between the two germline ends. In DNA form, the CDR3 reads TGTGCCAGCAGCGACAGGAAGAACACTGAAGCTTTCTTT. It codes for CASSDRKNTEAFF.